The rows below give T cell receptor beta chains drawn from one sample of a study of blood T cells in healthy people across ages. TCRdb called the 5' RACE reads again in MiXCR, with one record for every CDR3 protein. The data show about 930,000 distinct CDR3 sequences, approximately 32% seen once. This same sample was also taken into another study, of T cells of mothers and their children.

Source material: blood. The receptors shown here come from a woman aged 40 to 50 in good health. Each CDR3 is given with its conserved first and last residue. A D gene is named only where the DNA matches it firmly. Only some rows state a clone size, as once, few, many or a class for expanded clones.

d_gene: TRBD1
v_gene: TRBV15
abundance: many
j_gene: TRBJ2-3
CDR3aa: CATSRTGSTDTQYF
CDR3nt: TGTGCCACCAGCAGGACAGGGAGCACAGATACGCAGTATTTT

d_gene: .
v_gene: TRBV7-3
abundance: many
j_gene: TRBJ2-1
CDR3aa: CASSSQGGVTYNEQFF
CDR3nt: TGTGCCAGCAGCTCCCAAGGGGGTGTTACCTACAATGAGCAGTTCTTC

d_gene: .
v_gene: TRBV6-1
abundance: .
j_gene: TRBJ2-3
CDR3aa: CASSKRDISSTDTQYF
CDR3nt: TGTGCCAGCAGTAAACGCGACATTTCTAGCACAGATACGCAGTATTTT

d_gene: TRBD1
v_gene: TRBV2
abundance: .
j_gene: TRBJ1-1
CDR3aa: CASSEVQGALTEAFF
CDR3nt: TGTGCCAGCAGTGAAGTACAGGGGGCTTTAACTGAAGCTTTCTTT

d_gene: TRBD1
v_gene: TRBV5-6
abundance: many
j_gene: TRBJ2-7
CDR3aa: CASSFRGQGSHEQYF
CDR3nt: TGTGCCAGCAGCTTCAGGGGACAGGGGAGTCACGAGCAGTACTTC

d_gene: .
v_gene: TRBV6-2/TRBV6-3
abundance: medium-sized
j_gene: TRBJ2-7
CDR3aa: CASSYQVEANEQYF
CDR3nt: TGTGCCAGCAGTTACCAGGTAGAAGCTAACGAGCAGTACTTC

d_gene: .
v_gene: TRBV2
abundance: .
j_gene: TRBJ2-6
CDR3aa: CASSEEGAGANVLTF
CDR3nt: TGTGCCAGCAGTGAAGAGGGGGCTGGGGCCAACGTCCTGACTTTC

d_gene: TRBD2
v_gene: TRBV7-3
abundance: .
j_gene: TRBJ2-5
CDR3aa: CASSFSGGIETQYF
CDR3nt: TGTGCCAGCAGCTTCAGCGGGGGGATAGAGACCCAGTACTTC

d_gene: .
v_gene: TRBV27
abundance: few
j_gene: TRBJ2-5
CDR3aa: CGSRSGQTQETQYF
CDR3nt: TGTGGCAGCCGGTCGGGGCAGACACAAGAGACCCAGTACTTC

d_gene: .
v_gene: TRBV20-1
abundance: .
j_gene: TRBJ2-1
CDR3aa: CSAAPYNEQFF
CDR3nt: TGCAGTGCAGCCCCCTACAATGAGCAGTTCTTC

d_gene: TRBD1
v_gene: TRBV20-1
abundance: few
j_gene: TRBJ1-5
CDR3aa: CSAQGQVNSNQPQHF
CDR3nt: TGCAGTGCTCAGGGACAGGTTAATAGCAATCAGCCCCAGCATTTT

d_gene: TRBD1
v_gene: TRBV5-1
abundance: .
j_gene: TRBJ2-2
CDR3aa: CASSIPGQGGGELFF
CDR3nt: TGCGCCAGCAGCATTCCGGGACAGGGTGGCGGGGAGCTGTTTTTT

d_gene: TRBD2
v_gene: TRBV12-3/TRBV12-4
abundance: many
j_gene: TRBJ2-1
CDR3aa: CASSLLAGGRNEQFF
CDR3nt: TGTGCCAGCAGTTTACTAGCGGGGGGGCGTAATGAGCAGTTCTTC

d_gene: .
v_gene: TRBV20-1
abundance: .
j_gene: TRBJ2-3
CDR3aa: CSADDEVTDTQYF
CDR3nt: TGCAGTGCCGATGATGAAGTCACAGATACGCAGTATTTT

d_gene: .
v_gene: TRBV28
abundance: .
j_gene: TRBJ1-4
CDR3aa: CASSLASREIEKLFF
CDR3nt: TGTGCCAGCAGTTTGGCGTCCAGGGAGATTGAAAAACTGTTTTTT

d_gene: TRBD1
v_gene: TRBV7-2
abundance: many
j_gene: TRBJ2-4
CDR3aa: CASSYPGQGAHIQYF
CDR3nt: TGTGCCAGCAGCTATCCGGGACAGGGGGCACACATTCAGTACTTC

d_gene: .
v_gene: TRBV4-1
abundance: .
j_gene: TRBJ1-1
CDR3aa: CASSQEGDIYLMNTEAFF
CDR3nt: TGCGCCAGCAGCCAAGAGGGGGACATCTATTTGATGAACACTGAAGCTTTCTTT

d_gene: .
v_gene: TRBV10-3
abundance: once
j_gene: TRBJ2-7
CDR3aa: CAISVDSNPYEQYF
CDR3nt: TGTGCCATCAGTGTAGACAGCAACCCCTACGAGCAGTACTTC

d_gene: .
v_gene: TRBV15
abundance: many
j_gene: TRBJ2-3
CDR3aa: CATSRDGDTQYF
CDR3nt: TGTGCCACCAGCAGAGATGGAGATACGCAGTATTTT

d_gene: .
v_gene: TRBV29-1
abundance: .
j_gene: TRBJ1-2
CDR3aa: CSVEAGFTGYTF
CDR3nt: TGCAGCGTTGAGGCAGGGTTCACTGGCTACACCTTC

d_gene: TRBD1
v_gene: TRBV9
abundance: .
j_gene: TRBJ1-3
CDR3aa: CASSADRPLGNTIYF
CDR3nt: TGTGCCAGCAGCGCGGACAGGCCTCTAGGAAACACCATATATTTT

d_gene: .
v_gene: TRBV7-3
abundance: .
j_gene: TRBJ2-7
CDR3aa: CASSLTGVGACEQYF
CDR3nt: TGTGCCAGCAGCTTAACCGGGGTCGGAGCCTGCGAGCAGTACTTC

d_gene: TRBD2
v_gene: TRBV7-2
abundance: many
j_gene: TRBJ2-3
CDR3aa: CASIRLAGTDTQYF
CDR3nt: TGTGCCAGCATCAGACTAGCGGGCACAGATACGCAGTATTTT

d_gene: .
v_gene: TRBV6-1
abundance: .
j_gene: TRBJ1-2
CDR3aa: CASTGTDLGYTF
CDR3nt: TGTGCCAGCACAGGGACGGACCTGGGCTACACCTTC

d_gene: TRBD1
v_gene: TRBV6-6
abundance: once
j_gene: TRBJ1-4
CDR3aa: CVSSPPVRPGGKEKLFF
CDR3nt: TGTGTCAGCAGTCCCCCCGTCCGGCCAGGGGGCAAAGAAAAACTGTTTTTT

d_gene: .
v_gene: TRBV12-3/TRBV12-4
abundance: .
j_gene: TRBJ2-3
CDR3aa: CASSPGGGADTQYF
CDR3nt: TGTGCCAGCAGTCCAGGAGGGGGGGCAGATACGCAGTATTTT

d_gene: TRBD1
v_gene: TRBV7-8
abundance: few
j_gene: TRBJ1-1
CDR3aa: CASSLEPGQGGTEAFF
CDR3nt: TGTGCCAGCAGCTTAGAACCGGGACAGGGCGGCACTGAAGCTTTCTTT

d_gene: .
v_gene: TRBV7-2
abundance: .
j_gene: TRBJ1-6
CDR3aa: CASSSTGFRGPLHF
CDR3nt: TGTGCCAGCAGCTCCACAGGGTTCAGGGGACCCCTCCACTTT

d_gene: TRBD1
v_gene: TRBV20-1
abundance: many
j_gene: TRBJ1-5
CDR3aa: CSASPGQGSNQPQHF
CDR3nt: TGCAGTGCTAGCCCGGGACAGGGGAGCAATCAGCCCCAGCATTTT

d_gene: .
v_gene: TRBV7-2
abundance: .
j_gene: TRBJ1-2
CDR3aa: CASSLPALNGYTF
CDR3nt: TGTGCCAGCAGCTTACCAGCGCTTAATGGCTACACCTTC

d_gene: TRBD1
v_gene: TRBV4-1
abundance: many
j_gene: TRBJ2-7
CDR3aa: CASSQVYRGGNEQYF
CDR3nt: TGCGCCAGCAGCCAGGTGTACAGGGGTGGCAACGAGCAGTACTTC

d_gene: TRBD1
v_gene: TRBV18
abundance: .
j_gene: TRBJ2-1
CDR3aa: CASSPGTVFYNEQFF
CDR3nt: TGTGCCAGCTCACCCGGGACAGTCTTCTACAATGAGCAGTTCTTC

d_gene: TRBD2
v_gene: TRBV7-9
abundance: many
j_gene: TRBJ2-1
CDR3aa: CASRAGLDNEQFF
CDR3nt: TGTGCCAGCAGAGCCGGACTAGACAATGAGCAGTTCTTC

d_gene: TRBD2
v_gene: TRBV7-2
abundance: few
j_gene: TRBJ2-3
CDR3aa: CASSLSTSGGTSDTQYF
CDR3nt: TGTGCCAGCAGCTTATCGACTAGCGGGGGGACGTCGGATACGCAGTATTTT

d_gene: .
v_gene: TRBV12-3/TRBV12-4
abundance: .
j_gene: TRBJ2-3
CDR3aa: CASTLTVAGDTQYF
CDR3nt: TGTGCCAGCACCTTGACAGTGGCAGGAGATACGCAGTATTTT

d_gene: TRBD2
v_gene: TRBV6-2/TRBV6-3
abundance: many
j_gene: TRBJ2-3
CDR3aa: CASSYTGLAGTTQYF
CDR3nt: TGTGCCAGCAGTTACACGGGACTAGCGGGGACCACGCAGTATTTT

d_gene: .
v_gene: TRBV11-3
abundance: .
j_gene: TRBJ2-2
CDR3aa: CASSSGYGTGELFF
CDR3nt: TGTGCCAGCAGCTCCGGGTACGGCACCGGGGAGCTGTTTTTT

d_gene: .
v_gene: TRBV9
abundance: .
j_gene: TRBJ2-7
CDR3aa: CASSVLTNGGEQYF
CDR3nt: TGTGCCAGCAGCGTATTGACTAACGGGGGCGAGCAGTACTTC

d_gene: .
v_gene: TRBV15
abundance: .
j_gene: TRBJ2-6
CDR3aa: CATSRDLAAGANVLTF
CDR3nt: TGTGCCACCAGCAGAGATCTTGCGGCAGGGGCCAACGTCCTGACTTTC

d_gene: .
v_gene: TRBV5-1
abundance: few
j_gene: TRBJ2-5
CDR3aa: CASSLGQINEQYF
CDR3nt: TGCGCCAGCAGCTTGGGTCAGATCAATGAGCAGTACTTC

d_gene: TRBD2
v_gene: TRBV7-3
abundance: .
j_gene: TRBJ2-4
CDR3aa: CASSVSGGTNNEQYF
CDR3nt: TGTGCCAGCAGCGTAAGCGGGGGAACCAACAATGAGCAGTACTTC